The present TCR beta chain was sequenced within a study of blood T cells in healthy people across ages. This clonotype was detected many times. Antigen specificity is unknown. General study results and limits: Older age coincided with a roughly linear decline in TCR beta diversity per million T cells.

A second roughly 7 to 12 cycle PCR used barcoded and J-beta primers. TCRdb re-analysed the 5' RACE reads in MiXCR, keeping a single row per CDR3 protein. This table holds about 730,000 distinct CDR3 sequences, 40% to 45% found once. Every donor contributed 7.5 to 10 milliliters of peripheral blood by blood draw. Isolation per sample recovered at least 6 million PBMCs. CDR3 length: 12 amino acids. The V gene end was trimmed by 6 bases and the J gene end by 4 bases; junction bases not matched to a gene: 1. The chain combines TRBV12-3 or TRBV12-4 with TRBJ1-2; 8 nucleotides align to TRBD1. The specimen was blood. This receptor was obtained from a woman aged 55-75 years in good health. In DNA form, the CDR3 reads TGTGCCAGCAGACAGGGGGGCTATGGCTACACCTTC. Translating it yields CASRQGGYGYTF.